One sample yielded the 12 T cell receptor beta chains listed below, sequenced in a study of blood T cell repertoires in COVID-19. Profiling relied on immunoSEQ multiplex PCR, and the TCRdb table lists in-frame clones only, not all of them. The table lists some 350,000 clones, almost 90% of them singletons. The sequenced sample was peripheral blood. Receptor source: a woman aged 65 to 85 with COVID-19, enrolled during active disease.

J is TRBJ1-1 and V is TRBV29-1; a weak D match, TRBD1 (6 bases). The CDR3 is 13 amino acids. V gave up 7 bases and J gave up 2 bases, with 14 bases separating them. The V gene's germline CDR1 is SQVTM and CDR2 ANQGSEA. In nucleotides, the CDR3 is TGCAGCGCTCGCAGGACAGTAAACACTGAAGCTTTCTTT. Translating it yields CSARRTVNTEAFF. The whole variable domain, remainder taken from reference TRBV29-1 and TRBJ1-1, is SAVISQKPSRDICQRGTSLTIQCQVDSQVTMMFWYRQQPGQSLTLIATANQGSEATYESGFVIDKFPISRPNLTFSTLTVSNMSPEDSSIYLCSARRTVNTEAFFGQGTRLTVV.

V gene TRBV27 combines with J gene TRBJ1-1; the match to TRBD1 covers 7 bases. V shed 2 bases, J shed 8 bases, and the junction held 8 bases outside the gene matches. The V gene's germline CDR1 is MNHEY and CDR2 SMNVEV (reference sequence). This CDR3 has 14 amino acids. This CDR3 reads CASSLNREGAEAFF. The CDR3 DNA is TGTGCCAGCAGTTTAAATCGGGAGGGGGCCGAAGCTTTCTTT.

The sample holds one count of this clone. The gene calls are TRBV12-5 and TRBJ2-3, with TRBD2 matching 8 bases. The CDR3 has 16 amino acids. The germline CDR1 and CDR2 sequences are LGHNT and FRNRAP. Trimming took 1 base from V and 1 from J; bases not matched to a gene: 4. The CDR3 nucleotides read TGTGCTAGTGGTTTGGGCATTAGCGGGGGCACAGATACGCAGTATTTT. Its translation is CASGLGISGGTDTQYF.

This clone occurred a few times. The rearrangement joins TRBV7-2 to TRBJ1-1; D not resolved. CDR3 size: 15 residues. Germline V gene sequence: CDR1 SGHTA, CDR2 FQGNSA. The germline V and J ends were trimmed by 1 base and 1 base, with 10 bases remaining between them. The CDR3 loop reads CASSLVAGKNTEAFF. The CDR3, as DNA: TGTGCCAGCAGCTTAGTGGCGGGGAAGAACACTGAAGCTTTCTTT.

A word on this clone: In the same sample, other DNA sequences code for this CDR3. The rearrangement joins TRBV7-8 to TRBJ1-1; the D is unclear. V was pared by 9 bases and J by 0 bases, with 11 bases between. The CDR3 sequence is 13 residues long. Germline-derived CDR1 and CDR2 are SGHVS and FQNEAQ. The CDR3 DNA follows: TGTGCCAGTTCTCTGACTGTGAACACTGAAGCTTTCTTT. As protein: CASSLTVNTEAFF.

The V call is TRBV10-3, the J call TRBJ1-1; 8 nucleotides line up with TRBD1. The CDR3 extends over 14 amino acids. Per the germline V gene, CDR1 is ENHRY and CDR2 is SYGVKD. J lost 5 bases, V lost 7 bases, and 9 bases had no gene match. CDR3 DNA: TGTGCCATCAATTCGGGGACAGGTGGAACTGAAGCTTTCTTT. Its translation: CAINSGTGGTEAFF.

J is TRBJ1-1 and V is TRBV9; TRBD1 is a possible D gene (5 bases). Germline-derived CDR1 and CDR2 are SGDLS and YYNGEE. V was cut by 7 bases and J by 7 bases, with 20 bases left in between. The CDR3 spans 14 residues. The CDR3 nucleotides are TGTGCCAGCCAGCGTATAGGGGAAGGAATTGAAGCTTTCTTT. This translates into CASQRIGEGIEAFF. Combining the CDR3 with reference TRBV9 and TRBJ1-1 gives the whole variable domain DSGVTQTPKHLITATGQRVTLRCSPRSGDLSVYWYQQSLDQGLQFLIQYYNGEERAKGNILERFSAQQFPDLHSELNLSSLELGDSALYFCASQRIGEGIEAFFGQGTRLTVV.

V usage is TRBV4-3 and J usage is TRBJ2-2; D is possibly TRBD1 (5 bases). Deletions cut 0 bases from V and 4 bases from J, with 9 bases between. CDR1 and CDR2 from the germline V gene are LGHNA and YSLEER. The CDR3 has 15 amino acids. The CDR3 DNA is TGCGCCAGCAGCCAAGATTGGGGCCTCACCGGGGAGCTGTTTTTT. It encodes CASSQDWGLTGELFF.

This chain uses TRBV6-5 with TRBJ1-1, with TRBD1 matching 7 bases. This CDR3 region has 16 residues. Germline-derived CDR1 and CDR2 are MNHEY and SVGAGI. The trim removed 4 bases at V and 1 base at J, leaving 9 bases unmatched. The CDR3: CASSLSPGQPNTEAFF. CDR3 coding DNA: TGTGCCAGCAGTTTATCTCCGGGACAGCCGAACACTGAAGCTTTCTTT.

The rearrangement uses TRBV29-1 and TRBJ2-3, with 8 nucleotides matching TRBD1. This CDR3 is 14 amino acids long. The V and J ends lost 3 bases and 3 bases, in that order; junction bases with no gene match: 5. Germline CDR1 SQVTM, CDR2 ANQGSEA. The CDR3 spells CSVEKDRVTDTQYF. The CDR3 nucleotides are TGCAGCGTTGAGAAGGACAGGGTAACAGATACGCAGTATTTT.

This rearrangement joins TRBV7-2 to TRBJ2-1; TRBD1 aligns across 7 bases. The J segment lost 2 bases and the V segment lost 5 bases, leaving 6 bases of the junction unmatched. This CDR3 has 15 residues. CDR1 and CDR2 from the germline V gene are SGHTA and FQGNSA. The CDR3 spells CASSPQGLTYNEQFF. The CDR3 nucleotides read TGTGCCAGCAGCCCACAGGGGCTAACCTACAATGAGCAGTTCTTC.

The genes are TRBV21-1 and TRBJ1-1. TRBV21-1 is tagged as a pseudogene. This CDR3 comprises 14 residues. CDR3 in amino acids: CASSKDNRATEAFF. CDR3 bases: TGTGCCAGCAGCAAAGATAACCGCGCCACTGAAGCTTTCTTT.